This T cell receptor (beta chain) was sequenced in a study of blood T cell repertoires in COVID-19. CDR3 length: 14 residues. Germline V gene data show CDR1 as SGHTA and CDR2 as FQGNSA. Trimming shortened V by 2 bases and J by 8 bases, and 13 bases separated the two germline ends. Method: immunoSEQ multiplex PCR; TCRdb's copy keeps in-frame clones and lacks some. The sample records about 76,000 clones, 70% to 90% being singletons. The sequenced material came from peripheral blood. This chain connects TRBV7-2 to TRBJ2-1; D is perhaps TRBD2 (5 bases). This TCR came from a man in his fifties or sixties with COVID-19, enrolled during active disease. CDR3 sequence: CASSLSVGVYEQFF. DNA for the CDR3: TGTGCCAGCAGCTTATCAGTGGGAGTGTATGAGCAGTTCTTC.